The clone carrying this TCR beta chain came up many times. Antigen unknown. The sample originates from a study of regulatory T cells in long-lasting Graves disease. Per germline, CDR1 SEHNR and CDR2 FQNEAQ (reference sequence). This CDR3 is 14 amino acids long. Trimming removed 3 bases from V and 6 bases from J; junction bases left unmatched: 5. Time point given: newly diagnosed GD, antithyroid drugs for less than 3 months. There was RNA extracted from PBMCs, and the TCR library was made from it. iRepertoire HTBI primers and Arm-PCR of CDR3 regions built TCR beta libraries. Using its own MiXCR run on the multiplex PCR reads, TCRdb lists one record per CDR3 protein. Among 200,000 to 250,000 distinct CDR3 sequences listed, less than 20% were seen once. Notes on the study in general: Tissue studied was limited to peripheral blood, excluding thyroid tissue.

These data also formed part of another study, on T cells in Graves' hyperthyroidism and ophthalmopathy. From that second work: Thyroid ultrasound, orbital computed tomography, clinical symptoms, and serum thyroxine and TRAb underpinned diagnoses.

Material: peripheral blood mononuclear cells (PBMCs), obtained at new diagnosis, from a patient treated with antithyroid drugs. This TCR derives from a young woman with Graves disease. J is TRBJ2-1 and V is TRBV7-9, with TRBD1 matching over 7 bases. The CDR3 DNA sequence: TGTGCCAGCAGCTTCGGGACAGTATCCAATGAGCAGTTCTTC. It yields the protein CASSFGTVSNEQFF.